A selection of T cell receptor beta chains follows, all from one sample in a study of technical replicates of blood from a few donors. Repertoires were generated with immunoSEQ multiplex PCR, while TCRdb's copy carries only in-frame clones and drops some. The sample holds around 100,000 clones, roughly 94% seen once. The sequencing input was T cells isolated from PBMCs. The receptor set was obtained from a human donor in good health. The CDR3 runs from the conserved cysteine through the conserved F or W. Fields, in order: CDR3 length, V gene, J gene, clone size, D gene, CDR3 protein, CDR3 DNA. D genes are given only for firm matches. Clone size is shown for a subset of rows, as once, few, many or a class of expanded clone.

length: 17
V: TRBV28
J: TRBJ1-5
size: .
D: TRBD1
CDR3: CASSLLGQGNNNQPQHF
DNA: TGTGCCAGCAGTTTATTGGGACAGGGTAATAACAATCAGCCCCAGCATTTT

length: 16
V: TRBV6-5
J: TRBJ1-1
size: .
D: TRBD1
CDR3: CASSYSLGDRGTEAFF
DNA: TGTGCCAGCAGTTACTCATTAGGAGACAGGGGCACTGAAGCTTTCTTT

length: 17
V: TRBV5-1
J: TRBJ2-3
size: .
D: .
CDR3: CASSLYPSTPGTDTQYF
DNA: TGCGCCAGCAGCTTGTACCCTTCGACTCCTGGCACAGATACGCAGTATTTT

length: 16
V: TRBV19
J: TRBJ2-5
size: .
D: TRBD2
CDR3: CASLPGRAGLQETQYF
DNA: TGTGCCAGTCTCCCAGGTCGAGCGGGACTCCAAGAGACCCAGTACTTC

length: 14
V: TRBV9
J: TRBJ1-2
size: .
D: .
CDR3: CASSLGPGTSGYTF
DNA: TGTGCCAGCAGCCTAGGTCCCGGGACAAGCGGCTACACCTTC

length: 15
V: TRBV6-5
J: TRBJ1-3
size: .
D: .
CDR3: CASSYDGGPRNTIYF
DNA: TGTGCCAGCAGTTACGATGGTGGGCCAAGAAACACCATATATTTT

length: 14
V: TRBV12-5
J: TRBJ2-7
size: .
D: TRBD2
CDR3: CASGPGGNSYEQYF
DNA: TGTGCTAGTGGCCCCGGGGGGAACTCCTACGAGCAGTACTTC

length: 13
V: TRBV15
J: TRBJ2-2
size: .
D: .
CDR3: CATRDLNTGELFF
DNA: TGTGCCACCCGGGACTTGAACACCGGGGAGCTGTTTTTT

length: 15
V: TRBV7-2
J: TRBJ2-7
size: .
D: .
CDR3: CASRPQPLGSYEQYF
DNA: TGTGCCAGCAGACCACAACCCCTTGGCTCCTACGAGCAGTACTTC

length: 14
V: TRBV6-5
J: TRBJ1-5
size: .
D: TRBD1
CDR3: CASRPGQGNQPQHF
DNA: TGTGCCAGCCGTCCCGGACAGGGAAATCAGCCCCAGCATTTT

length: 15
V: TRBV7-9
J: TRBJ2-7
size: .
D: TRBD1
CDR3: CASSDLRDRAYEQYF
DNA: TGTGCCAGCAGCGATCTCCGGGACAGGGCTTACGAGCAGTACTTC

length: 13
V: TRBV7-6
J: TRBJ2-1
size: .
D: .
CDR3: CASSLAIDNEQFF
DNA: TGTGCCAGCAGCTTAGCTATCGACAATGAGCAGTTCTTC

length: 15
V: TRBV19
J: TRBJ1-2
size: .
D: TRBD1
CDR3: CASSLMAGGDYGYTF
DNA: TGTGCCAGTAGTCTCATGGCAGGGGGTGACTATGGCTACACCTTC

length: 13
V: TRBV5-1
J: TRBJ2-1
size: .
D: .
CDR3: CASSHLAGNEQFF
DNA: TGCGCCAGCAGTCATCTAGCAGGCAATGAGCAGTTCTTC

length: 17
V: TRBV30
J: TRBJ2-1
size: once
D: TRBD2
CDR3: CALTRTHSGSLLCEQFF
DNA: TGTGCCCTAACACGGACCCATAGCGGGAGTTTATTATGTGAGCAGTTCTTC

length: 15
V: TRBV25-1
J: TRBJ1-2
size: .
D: .
CDR3: CASSEFVGGNYGYTF
DNA: TGTGCCAGCAGTGAATTTGTAGGAGGGAACTATGGCTACACCTTC

length: 16
V: TRBV7-6
J: TRBJ1-1
size: .
D: TRBD1
CDR3: CASSLGRQGLKTEAFF
DNA: TGTGCCAGCAGCTTAGGGAGACAGGGGCTGAAGACTGAAGCTTTCTTT

length: 14
V: TRBV6-5
J: TRBJ1-1
size: .
D: .
CDR3: CASSYGQGGTEAFF
DNA: TGTGCCAGCAGTTACGGGCAGGGCGGCACTGAAGCTTTCTTT

length: 13
V: TRBV4-1
J: TRBJ2-7
size: .
D: .
CDR3: CASSQDLRYEQYF
DNA: TGCGCCAGCAGCCAAGACCTCAGGTACGAGCAGTACTTC

length: 13
V: TRBV19
J: TRBJ1-3
size: once
D: TRBD1
CDR3: CASSRGQGNTIYF
DNA: TGTGCCAGTAGCAGGGGGCAGGGAAACACCATATATTTT

length: 13
V: TRBV28
J: TRBJ2-1
size: .
D: .
CDR3: CASSFGTPNEQFF
DNA: TGTGCCAGCAGTTTCGGGACTCCGAATGAGCAGTTCTTC

length: 12
V: TRBV5-4
J: TRBJ1-3
size: .
D: .
CDR3: CANGQSGNTIYF
DNA: TGTGCCAACGGACAGTCTGGAAACACCATATATTTT